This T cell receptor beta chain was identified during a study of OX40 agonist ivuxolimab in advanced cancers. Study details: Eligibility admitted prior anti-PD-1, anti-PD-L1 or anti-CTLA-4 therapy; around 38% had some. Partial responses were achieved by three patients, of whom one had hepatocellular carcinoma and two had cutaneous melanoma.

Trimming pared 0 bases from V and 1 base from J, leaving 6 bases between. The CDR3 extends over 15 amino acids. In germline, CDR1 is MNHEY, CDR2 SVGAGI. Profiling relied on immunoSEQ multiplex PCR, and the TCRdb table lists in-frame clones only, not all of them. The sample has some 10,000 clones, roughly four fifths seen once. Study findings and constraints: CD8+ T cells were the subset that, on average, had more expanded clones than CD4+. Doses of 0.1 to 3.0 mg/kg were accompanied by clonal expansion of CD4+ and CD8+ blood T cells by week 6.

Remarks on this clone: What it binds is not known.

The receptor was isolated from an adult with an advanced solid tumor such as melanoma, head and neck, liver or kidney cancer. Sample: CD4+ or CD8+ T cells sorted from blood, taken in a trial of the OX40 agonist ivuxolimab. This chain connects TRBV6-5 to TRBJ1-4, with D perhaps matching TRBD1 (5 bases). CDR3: CASSYSRGTNEKLFF. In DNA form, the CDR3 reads TGTGCCAGCAGTTACTCGAGGGGAACTAATGAAAAACTGTTTTTT.